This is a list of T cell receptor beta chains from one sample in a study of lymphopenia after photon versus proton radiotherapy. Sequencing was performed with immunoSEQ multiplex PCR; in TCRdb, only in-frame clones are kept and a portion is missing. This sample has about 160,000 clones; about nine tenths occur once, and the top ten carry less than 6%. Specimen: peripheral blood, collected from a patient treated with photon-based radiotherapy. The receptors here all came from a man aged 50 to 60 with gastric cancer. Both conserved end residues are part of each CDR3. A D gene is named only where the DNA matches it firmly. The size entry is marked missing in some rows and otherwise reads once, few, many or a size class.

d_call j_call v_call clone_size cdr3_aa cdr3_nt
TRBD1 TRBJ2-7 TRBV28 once CASSFSGTGDHEQYF TGTGCCAGCAGTTTCTCTGGGACAGGGGACCACGAGCAGTACTTC
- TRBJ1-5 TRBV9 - CASSARDADSNQPQHF TGTGCCAGCAGCGCCCGAGACGCAGATAGCAATCAGCCCCAGCATTTT
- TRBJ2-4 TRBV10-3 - CAISESRGLAKNIQYF TGTGCCATCAGTGAGTCAAGGGGTCTAGCCAAAAACATTCAGTACTTC
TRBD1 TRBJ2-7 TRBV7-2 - CASSYGTGHAYEQYF TGTGCCAGCAGCTATGGGACAGGGCATGCCTACGAGCAGTACTTC
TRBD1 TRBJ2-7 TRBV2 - CASRGRTGSYEQYF TGTGCCAGCAGAGGTCGGACAGGGTCCTACGAGCAGTACTTC
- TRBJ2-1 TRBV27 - CASSFEVSYNEQFF TGTGCCAGCAGTTTTGAGGTTTCCTACAATGAGCAGTTCTTC
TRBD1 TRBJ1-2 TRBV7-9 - CASSSIGQGVTRGYGYTF TGTGCCAGCAGCTCTATAGGACAGGGGGTAACACGTGGCTATGGCTACACCTTC
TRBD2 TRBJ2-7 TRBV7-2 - CASSLGVGGRGYEQYF TGTGCCAGCAGCTTAGGGGTAGGCGGGAGGGGATACGAGCAGTACTTC
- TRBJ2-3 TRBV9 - CASCPSGGTDTQYF TGTGCCAGTTGTCCCAGCGGAGGCACAGATACGCAGTATTTT
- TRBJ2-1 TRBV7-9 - CASSADYEQFF TGTGCCAGCAGCGCAGACTATGAGCAGTTCTTC
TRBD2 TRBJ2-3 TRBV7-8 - CASSSGTSGTTDTQYF TGTGCCAGCAGCTCAGGGACTAGCGGGACCACAGATACGCAGTATTTT
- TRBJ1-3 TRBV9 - CASSVAPSGIGNTIYF TGTGCCAGCAGCGTAGCTCCCTCTGGGATCGGAAACACCATATATTTT
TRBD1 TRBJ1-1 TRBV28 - CASSLSFDRGTEAFF TGTGCCAGCAGTTTATCATTCGACAGGGGCACTGAAGCTTTCTTT
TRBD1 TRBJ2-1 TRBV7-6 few CASSSQGAQDEQFF TGTGCCAGCAGCTCACAGGGGGCGCAGGATGAGCAGTTCTTC
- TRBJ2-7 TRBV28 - CASSFGSRYPDEQYF TGTGCCAGCAGTTTCGGGTCGAGGTACCCGGACGAGCAGTACTTC
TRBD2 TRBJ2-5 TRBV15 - CATSRVIAGIQETQYF TGTGCCACCAGCAGAGTGATAGCGGGCATCCAAGAGACCCAGTACTTC
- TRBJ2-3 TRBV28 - CASRGVPDTQYF TGTGCCAGCAGGGGGGTCCCAGATACGCAGTATTTT
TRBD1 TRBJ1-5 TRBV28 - CASRKDRDSQPQHF TGTGCCAGCAGGAAGGACAGGGATAGTCAGCCCCAGCATTTT
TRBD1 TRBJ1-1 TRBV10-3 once CAITEGANTEAFF TGTGCCATCACAGAGGGGGCGAACACTGAAGCTTTCTTT
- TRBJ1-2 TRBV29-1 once CSAAVQDITRWGYTF TGCAGCGCCGCGGTTCAAGACATTACTAGGTGGGGCTACACCTTC
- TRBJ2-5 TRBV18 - CASSPSQETQYF TGTGCCAGCTCACCTTCTCAAGAGACCCAGTACTTC
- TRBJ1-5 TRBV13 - CASSLGDSNQPQHF TGTGCCAGCAGCTTAGGGGATAGCAATCAGCCCCAGCATTTT
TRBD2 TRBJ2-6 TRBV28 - CASSPRGPGGVPSGANVLTF TGTGCCAGCAGCCCTCGGGGCCCGGGAGGGGTCCCCTCTGGGGCCAACGTCCTGACTTTC
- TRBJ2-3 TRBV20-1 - CSASSEDTQYF TGCAGTGCTTCTAGTGAGGATACGCAGTATTTT
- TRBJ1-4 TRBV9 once CASSPLGSLDEKLFF TGTGCCAGCAGCCCCCTGGGGTCTCTTGATGAAAAACTGTTTTTT
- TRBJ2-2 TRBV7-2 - CASSLAGDTGELFF TGTGCCAGCAGCTTAGCGGGGGACACCGGGGAGCTGTTTTTT
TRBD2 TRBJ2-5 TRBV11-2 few CASSSKGREKRETQYF TGTGCCAGCAGCTCCAAAGGGCGGGAGAAGCGAGAGACCCAGTACTTC
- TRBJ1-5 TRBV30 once CAWSGDVFQPQHF TGTGCCTGGAGTGGGGACGTATTTCAGCCCCAGCATTTT
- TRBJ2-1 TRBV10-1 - CASSDNPSEQFF TGCGCCAGCAGTGACAACCCGTCGGAGCAGTTCTTC
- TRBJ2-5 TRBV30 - CAWSPGGLLQETQYF TGTGCCTGGAGCCCCGGGGGCCTACTCCAAGAGACCCAGTACTTC
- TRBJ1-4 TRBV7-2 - CASSLASTADEKLFF TGTGCCAGCAGCTTAGCGTCGACAGCCGATGAAAAACTGTTTTTT
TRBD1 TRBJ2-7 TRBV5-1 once CASSSSGTGLEQYF TGCGCCAGCAGCTCCTCCGGGACAGGTCTCGAGCAGTACTTC
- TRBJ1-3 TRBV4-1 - CASSQAGRTIGNTIYF TGCGCCAGCAGCCAAGCGGGCAGAACAATCGGAAACACCATATATTTT
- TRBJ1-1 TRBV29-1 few CSVAWQAGHTEAFF TGCAGCGTTGCATGGCAGGCGGGGCACACTGAAGCTTTCTTT
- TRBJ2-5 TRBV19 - CASSISGVTETQYF TGTGCCAGTAGTATCAGTGGGGTCACAGAGACCCAGTACTTC
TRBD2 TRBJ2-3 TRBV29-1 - CSVEGYRGLAGVWDTQYF TGCAGCGTTGAAGGGTACAGAGGACTAGCGGGAGTTTGGGATACGCAGTATTTT
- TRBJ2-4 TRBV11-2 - CASSLGDPGDIQYF TGTGCCAGCAGCTTAGGGGACCCTGGGGACATTCAGTACTTC
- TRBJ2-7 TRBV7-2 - CASSVGQGARYF -
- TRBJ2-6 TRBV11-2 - CASSLKGTGANVLTF TGTGCCAGCAGCTTAAAGGGGACTGGGGCCAACGTCCTGACTTTC
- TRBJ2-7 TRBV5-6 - CASSLLFGTGGERTYEQYF TGTGCCAGCAGCTTGCTTTTTGGTACAGGGGGGGAAAGAACCTACGAGCAGTACTTC
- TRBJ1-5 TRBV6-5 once CASSYSGGSDQPQHF TGTGCCAGCAGTTACTCGGGGGGGAGCGATCAGCCCCAGCATTTT
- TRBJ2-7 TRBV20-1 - CSARAVGEQYF TGCAGTGCTAGAGCTGTTGGGGAGCAGTACTTC
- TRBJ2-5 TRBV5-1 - CASSLQGLQETQYF TGCGCCAGCAGCTTGCAGGGACTCCAAGAGACCCAGTACTTC
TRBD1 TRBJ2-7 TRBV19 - CASSEQGATYEQYF TGTGCCAGTAGTGAACAGGGGGCCACCTACGAGCAGTACTTC
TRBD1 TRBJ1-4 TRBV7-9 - CASSPLTGAVNEKLFF TGTGCCAGCAGCCCACTGACAGGGGCGGTTAATGAAAAACTGTTTTTT
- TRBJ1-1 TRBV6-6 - CASSYEQLNTEAFF TGTGCCAGCAGTTACGAGCAGCTAAACACTGAAGCTTTCTTT